The 4 T cell receptor beta chains in this list originate from one sample, sequenced in a study of blood T cells in healthy people across ages. Combining a sample-barcoded 5' primer with a J-beta primer mix, a second PCR ran for about 7 to 11 cycles. MiXCR was run by TCRdb on the 5' RACE reads, yielding one entry per CDR3 protein. The repertoire includes approximately 800,000 distinct CDR3 sequences, more than 25% of them detected once, and about 3% sits in the top ten. These same data were also listed under a study on T cells of mothers and their children.

The source material was blood. Receptors were obtained from a boy between 10 and 17 years old in good health.

This clonotype was counted between two and nine times. The V and J genes are TRBV7-9 and TRBJ2-5; 7 nucleotides align to TRBD2. The trim removed 5 bases at V and 3 bases at J, leaving 9 bases unmatched. Germline V gene data show CDR1 as SEHNR and CDR2 as FQNEAQ (reference sequence). The CDR3 extends over 15 amino acids. The CDR3 is CASSPGFSGEETQYF. The CDR3 coding sequence is TGTGCCAGCAGCCCAGGATTCAGCGGGGAAGAGACCCAGTACTTC.

This CDR3 is CASSQPVQGKNIQYF. In nucleotides, the CDR3 is TGCGCCAGCAGCCAACCGGTACAGGGAAAAAACATTCAGTACTTC. The chain couples TRBV4-1 to TRBJ2-4; TRBD1 might be the D (6 bases). V lost 2 bases and J lost 4, with 12 bases in between. Germline loops: CDR1 MGHRA, CDR2 YSYEKL. The CDR3 totals 15 residues.

This chain connects TRBV12-3 or TRBV12-4 to TRBJ2-7; TRBD2 aligns across 8 bases. Unmatched junction bases numbered 14, after V lost 3 bases and J lost 4 bases. The CDR3 loop spans 17 amino acids. The CDR3 DNA follows: TGTGCCAGCAGTTTTGGCCCGGGGGGGGGAAAGGGATACGAGCAGTACTTC. It codes for CASSFGPGGGKGYEQYF.

This sequence joins TRBV12-3 or TRBV12-4 and TRBJ2-2; the D gene could be TRBD1 or TRBD2 (5 bases each). The CDR3 covers 15 residues. V was trimmed by 6 bases and J by 7 bases, leaving 18 bases between them. CDR3 residues: CASSPAGTAVGELFF. The CDR3 DNA reads as TGTGCCAGCAGCCCTGCCGGGACCGCCGTCGGGGAGCTGTTTTTT.